The next 6 T cell receptor beta chains were all read from a single sample in a study of blood T cell repertoires in COVID-19. Sequencing used immunoSEQ multiplex PCR; TCRdb keeps in-frame clones, though not all of them. The repertoire consists of tens of thousands of clones, with approximately 80% occurring once and the leading ten covering approximately 5.3%. The specimen was peripheral blood. These receptors were obtained from a woman aged 55-70 years with acute or convalescent COVID-19.

This rearrangement joins TRBV5-1 to TRBJ1-2; D ambiguous. The CDR3 totals 15 residues. V was clipped by 0 bases and J by 1 base, with 10 bases between them. The germline V gene encodes CDR1 SGHRS and CDR2 YFSETQ. The CDR3 loop reads CASSLGANVNYGYTF. For the CDR3, the DNA is TGCGCCAGCAGCTTGGGCGCGAACGTTAACTATGGCTACACCTTC.

The gene calls are TRBV2 and TRBJ1-3; TRBD1 aligns across 7 bases. The CDR3 contains 13 residues. The V gene's germline CDR1 is SNHLY and CDR2 FYNNEI. Trimming cost V 3 bases and J 6 bases; bases outside gene matches: 2. The CDR3 DNA follows: TGTGCCAGCAGTGATGACAGGGTAAACACCATATATTTT. Protein product: CASSDDRVNTIYF.

The genes are TRBV9 and TRBJ2-5; 9 bases align to TRBD1. The CDR3 is made up of 17 amino acids. Germline CDR1 reads SGDLS; CDR2 reads YYNGEE. The V segment lost 5 bases and the J segment 2 bases; nucleotides outside the gene matches: 13. The CDR3 reads CASREGTGSSEQETQYF. The CDR3 DNA reads TGTGCCAGCAGAGAAGGGACAGGGTCTTCGGAACAAGAGACCCAGTACTTC.

The chain combines TRBV5-4 with TRBJ2-7; TRBD1 matches at 8 bases. The V and J ends lost 4 bases and 5 bases, in that order; junction bases with no gene match: 5. There are 13 residues in the CDR3. Germline-derived CDR1 and CDR2 are SGHNT and YYREEE (reference sequence). In nucleotides, the CDR3 is TGTGCCAGCAGCCGAACAGGGGGGAACGAGCAGTACTTC. It yields the protein CASSRTGGNEQYF.

This chain joins TRBV21-1 and TRBJ1-5; the table calls TRBD1, which could not be checked here. TRBV21-1 counts as a pseudogene. CDR3 length: 18 residues. The CDR3 bases are TGTGCCAGCAGCGAAAACAGTTTCAGGGGAATGAACAATCAGCCCCAGCATTTT. Amino acids: CASSENSFRGMNNQPQHF.

This clone was detected a few times. This chain links TRBV4-1 with TRBJ1-5; 8 bases map to TRBD1. The CDR3 consists of 16 residues. Germline CDR1 is MGHRA and CDR2 is YSYEKL. V shed 1 base, J shed 7 bases, and the junction held 9 bases outside the gene matches. In nucleotides, the CDR3 is TGCGCCAGCAGCCAAGGAGATGACAGGGGAGGACAGCCCCAGCATTTT. It translates to CASSQGDDRGGQPQHF.